These 29 T cell receptor beta chains came from one sample sequenced in a study of blood T cell repertoires in COVID-19. Libraries were prepared by immunoSEQ multiplex PCR; TCRdb keeps only in-frame clonotypes and omits some of them. There are 150,000 or so clones in the sample; about 89% occur only once, and 2.5% to 3% lies in the top ten. Sequencing was carried out using peripheral blood. The receptors come from a man between 60 and 70 years old with active or convalescent COVID-19.

The rearrangement joins TRBV28 to TRBJ1-1; D is undetermined. Germline loops: CDR1 MDHEN, CDR2 SYDVKM. Trimming took 5 bases from V and 5 from J, leaving 15 bases between them. This CDR3 has 14 amino acids. The CDR3 sequence: CASSTGAPATEAFF. The CDR3 DNA is TGTGCCAGCAGTACCGGAGCCCCCGCGACTGAAGCTTTCTTT.

V usage is TRBV23-1 and J usage is TRBJ1-5; TRBD1 matches 7 bases. TRBV23-1 is an ORF, and what it does is uncertain. The CDR3 runs to 16 residues. Trimming cost V 6 bases and J 6 bases; bases outside gene matches: 14. CDR3 sequence (DNA): TGCGCCAGCAGCCAACCGCACAGGGGTCTGGGTCAGCCCCAGCATTTT. Protein: CASSQPHRGLGQPQHF.

A note on this clone: Other nucleotide sequences in the sample specify the same CDR3. This chain connects TRBV11-2 to TRBJ2-1; D unresolved. The CDR3 is 14 residues long. Trimming pared 1 base from V and 3 bases from J, leaving 7 bases between. Germline V lookup: CDR1 SGHAT, CDR2 FQNNGV. CDR3 sequence reads: CASSLGSYYNEQFF. DNA for the CDR3: TGTGCCAGCAGCTTAGGCAGTTACTACAATGAGCAGTTCTTC.

DNA for the CDR3: TGTGCCAGCAGCCCTGGGGACAGGGGAAACGAGCAGTACTTC. Its protein is CASSPGDRGNEQYF. The chain recombines TRBV7-3 with TRBJ2-7, with 10 bases fitting TRBD1. J gave up 5 bases and V 5 bases, and 6 bases lay outside the gene matches. From germline, CDR1 is SGHTA and CDR2 FQGTGA. This CDR3 comprises 14 residues.

The chain links TRBV28 to TRBJ1-2, with D unresolved. The V and J ends lost 2 bases and 11 bases respectively, with 15 bases between them. The CDR3 is 13 residues long. The germline V gene has CDR1 MDHEN and CDR2 SYDVKM. The CDR3 loop is CASSLQQPGGYTF. CDR3 nucleotide sequence: TGTGCCAGCAGTTTACAGCAGCCCGGAGGTTACACCTTC.

V is TRBV9 and J is TRBJ1-4, with TRBD1 as a possible D gene (5 bases). Per germline, CDR1 SGDLS and CDR2 YYNGEE. CDR3 length: 15 amino acids. V was trimmed by 0 bases and J by 4 bases, leaving 10 bases between them. Here the CDR3 DNA reads TGTGCCAGCAGCGTAGCACCGGGGGGTAATGAAAAACTGTTTTTT. This encodes CASSVAPGGNEKLFF.

The rearrangement uses TRBV2 and TRBJ1-6; a weak D match, TRBD1 (6 bases). V was trimmed by 9 bases and J by 7 bases, leaving 16 bases between them. Germline values: CDR1 SNHLY, CDR2 FYNNEI. The CDR3 is 14 amino acids. DNA of the CDR3: TGTGCCAGTAACACCGGGACAAGAAATTCACCCCTCCACTTT. This codes for CASNTGTRNSPLHF.

The J gene is TRBJ1-2, the V gene TRBV29-1; 10 bases match TRBD1. Germline V CDR1 and CDR2: SQVTM, ANQGSEA. The trim removed 2 bases at V and 9 bases at J, leaving 9 bases unmatched. The CDR3 runs to 14 residues. The CDR3 is CSVERDRGTMSYTF. CDR3 bases: TGCAGCGTTGAACGGGACAGGGGAACTATGAGCTACACCTTC.

The gene calls are TRBV18 and TRBJ2-2, with 11 bases fitting TRBD2. The CDR3 runs 16 residues. Per the germline V gene, CDR1 is KGHSH and CDR2 is LQKENI. V shed 0 bases, J shed 6 bases, and the junction held 3 bases outside the gene matches. The CDR3 DNA reads as TGTGCCAGCTCACCACCGATAGCGGGAGGGCCCGGGGAGCTGTTTTTT. Translation: CASSPPIAGGPGELFF.

The genes are TRBV19 and TRBJ1-5; D gene uncertain. This CDR3 has 12 amino acids. V lost 7 bases and J lost 0, with 4 bases in between. CDR1 and CDR2 (germline): LNHDA, SQIVND (reference sequence). Written as DNA, the CDR3 is TGTGCCAGTACCTCTAGCAATCAGCCCCAGCATTTT. Amino acids: CASTSSNQPQHF.

The V gene is TRBV5-1, the J gene TRBJ2-3; 9 nucleotides agree with TRBD2. Trimming at V came to 2 bases and at J to 0 bases, leaving 4 bases not matched to a gene. Germline assignment: CDR1 SGHRS and CDR2 YFSETQ. The CDR3 contains 16 residues. The CDR3 region has the DNA TGCGCCAGCAGCTTATCTCTAGCGGGGAGCACAGATACGCAGTATTTT. Its translation is CASSLSLAGSTDTQYF.

The chain recombines TRBV10-3 with TRBJ1-5; 8 bases fit TRBD1. The CDR3 is 13 amino acids. After removal of 8 bases from V and 5 bases from J, the junction contained 5 bases not matched to a gene. The germline CDR1 and CDR2 sequences are ENHRY and SYGVKD. CDR3 nucleotides: TGTGCCATCGGCGGACAGGGCGATCAGCCCCAGCATTTT. It codes for CAIGGQGDQPQHF.

The chain is built from TRBV28 and TRBJ1-2; the match to TRBD1 covers 10 bases. Losses at the gene ends were 3 bases for V and 8 bases for J; bases not matched to a gene: 3. The CDR3 is made up of 13 amino acids. The germline V gene encodes CDR1 MDHEN and CDR2 SYDVKM. CDR3 protein: CASSFGTGDGYTF. In DNA, the CDR3 is TGTGCCAGCAGTTTCGGGACAGGGGACGGCTACACCTTC.

This chain links TRBV5-4 with TRBJ2-5, with D possibly TRBD2 on 5 matching bases. V dropped 10 bases and J dropped 5 bases, with 21 bases sitting between them. The CDR3 has 14 residues. Germline CDR1 SGHNT, CDR2 YYREEE (reference sequence). In DNA, the CDR3 is TGTGCCCCCTCGGTAGAGGGTCTCGTGGAGACCCAGTACTTC. Residues: CAPSVEGLVETQYF.

The chain has TRBV6-6 and TRBJ2-7, with 7 positions matching TRBD2. The CDR3 loop spans 14 amino acids. V shed 4 bases, J shed 1 base, and the junction held 4 bases outside the gene matches. Germline V lookup: CDR1 MNHNY, CDR2 SVGAGI (reference sequence). The CDR3 protein is CASSFWGGSYEQYF. The CDR3 nucleotides read TGTGCCAGCAGTTTTTGGGGGGGGTCCTACGAGCAGTACTTC.

The chain links TRBV5-4 to TRBJ2-7, with 10 bases aligning to TRBD1. Germline V lookup: CDR1 SGHNT, CDR2 YYREEE (reference sequence). This CDR3 comprises 15 residues. V dropped 4 bases and J dropped 6; count of bases not matched to a gene: 10. CDR3 sequence: CASSPDPTGGAEQYF. DNA of the CDR3: TGTGCCAGCAGCCCGGACCCGACAGGGGGCGCCGAGCAGTACTTC.

This chain uses TRBV30 with TRBJ1-1, with D maybe TRBD1 (6 bases). CDR1 and CDR2 from the germline V gene are GTSNPN and SVGIG (reference sequence). Trimming took off 4 bases at V and 3 bases at J, with 12 bases between the two ends. The CDR3 has 13 amino acids. Written as DNA, the CDR3 is TGTGCCTGGACCGAACAGGGTTACACTGAAGCTTTCTTT. Translating gives CAWTEQGYTEAFF.

This rearrangement joins TRBV3-1 (or the pseudogene TRBV3-2) to TRBJ2-1; D is possibly TRBD2 (6 bases). The germline CDR1 and CDR2 sequences are LGHDT and YNNKEL (reference sequence). This CDR3 spans 11 amino acids. V lost 4 bases, J lost 14 bases, and 12 bases lay in between. The CDR3 protein is CASSPGRPKFF. The DNA of the CDR3 is TGTGCCAGCAGCCCGGGGAGGCCAAAGTTCTTC.

This clone is a singleton in its sample. The V call is TRBV18, the J call TRBJ1-1; 7 nucleotides match TRBD1. Per germline, CDR1 KGHSH and CDR2 LQKENI. V trimming: 6 bases; J trimming: 5 bases; junction bases outside the gene matches: 6. The CDR3 covers 13 residues. CDR3 amino acids: CASSRTGGTEAFF. Here the CDR3 DNA reads TGTGCCAGCTCCCGGACAGGAGGGACTGAAGCTTTCTTT. The complete variable domain, with remaining parts taken from reference TRBV18 and TRBJ1-1, reads NAGVMQNPRHLVRRRGQEARLRCSPMKGHSHVYWYRQLPEEGLKFMVYLQKENIIDESGMPKERFSAEFPKEGPSILRIQQVVRGDSAAYFCASSRTGGTEAFFGQGTRLTVV.

J is TRBJ1-2 and V is TRBV28; 7 bases fit TRBD1. The CDR3 is made up of 14 amino acids. Trimming cost V 8 bases and J 8 bases; bases outside gene matches: 14. CDR1 and CDR2 from the germline V gene are MDHEN and SYDVKM. The DNA of the CDR3 is TGTGCCAGCCGAACCGAGGGACAGTCGGACGGCTACACCTTC. Translating gives CASRTEGQSDGYTF.

The V gene is TRBV6-6, the J gene TRBJ1-4; 8 bases match TRBD1. Germline CDR1 and CDR2: MNHNY and SVGAGI (reference sequence). The V and J ends lost 8 bases and 10 bases, in that order; junction bases with no gene match: 12. CDR3 length: 14 residues. As DNA, the CDR3 is TGTGCCAGCGGTCCGGGACAGGCCGCGTCAAAACTGTTTTTT. Protein sequence: CASGPGQAASKLFF.

The V gene is TRBV6-2 or TRBV6-3, the J gene TRBJ1-5; TRBD1 might be the D (6 bases). Looked up from germline, CDR1 is MNHEY and CDR2 is SVGEGT. The CDR3 contains 17 residues. V lost 0 bases, J lost 6 bases, and 18 bases lay in between. CDR3: CASSYSLSGDQRQPQHF. As DNA, the CDR3 is TGTGCCAGCAGTTACTCGTTGTCAGGGGACCAGCGTCAGCCCCAGCATTTT.

This rearrangement joins TRBV5-4 to TRBJ2-2, with TRBD1 matching over 9 bases. The J segment lost 5 bases and the V segment lost 3 bases, leaving 8 bases of the junction unmatched. Germline values: CDR1 SGHNT, CDR2 YYREEE (reference sequence). CDR3 size: 16 residues. The CDR3, as DNA: TGTGCCAGCAGCTATCCGGGACAGGGTGTTACCGGGGAGCTGTTTTTT. It translates to CASSYPGQGVTGELFF. The whole variable domain, remainder taken from reference TRBV5-4 and TRBJ2-2, is ETGVTQSPTHLIKTRGQQVTLRCSSQSGHNTVSWYQQALGQGPQFIFQYYREEENGRGNFPPRFSGLQFPNYSSELNVNALELDDSALYLCASSYPGQGVTGELFFGEGSRLTVL.

The chain combines TRBV5-1 with TRBJ2-1; D might be TRBD2 (5 bases). This CDR3 is built from 12 residues. Germline V gene data show CDR1 as SGHRS and CDR2 as YFSETQ. V lost 9 bases and J lost 7, with 14 bases in between. The DNA of the CDR3 is TGCGCCACCTCAAGGTCGGGGAATGAGCAGTTCTTC. Its translation: CATSRSGNEQFF.

This chain uses TRBV29-1 with TRBJ1-3; D is possibly TRBD1 (5 bases). This CDR3 comprises 11 residues. Looked up from germline, CDR1 is SQVTM and CDR2 is ANQGSEA. V was clipped by 1 base and J by 8 bases, with 6 bases between them. The CDR3 sequence is CSVEGGDTIYF. CDR3 in DNA: TGCAGCGTTGAAGGGGGGGACACCATATATTTT.

The chain carries TRBV19 and TRBJ1-6, with D tentatively TRBD1 (5 bases). The CDR3 covers 15 residues. CDR1 is LNHDA and CDR2 is SQIVND in the germline V gene (reference sequence). V lost 6 bases and J lost 9, with 18 bases in between. CDR3 bases: TGTGCCAGTAGCCCCCCGCAGGGAAGGGCTTCACCCCTCCACTTT. The encoded protein is CASSPPQGRASPLHF.

The gene calls are TRBV30 and TRBJ1-3, with D unresolved. Germline CDR1 is GTSNPN and CDR2 is SVGIG (reference sequence). The CDR3 contains 13 residues. V lost 3 bases, J lost 3 bases, and 9 bases lay in between. The CDR3 spells CAWSRGLGNTIYF. The CDR3 region has the DNA TGTGCCTGGAGCCGAGGACTTGGAAACACCATATATTTT.

In this sample, this clone turned up once. The V gene is TRBV19, the J gene TRBJ2-3, with TRBD1 identical over 9 bases. After removal of 5 bases from V and 5 bases from J, the junction contained 5 bases not matched to a gene. The CDR3 loop spans 14 amino acids. Germline CDR1 is LNHDA and CDR2 is SQIVND (reference sequence). CDR3 protein: CASSHRQGGDTQYF. CDR3 sequence (DNA): TGTGCCAGTAGTCACAGACAGGGGGGAGATACGCAGTATTTT.

CDR3: CASSEGSGGTIEAFF. In DNA, the CDR3 is TGTGCCAGCAGTGAAGGGTCAGGGGGTACTATCGAAGCTTTCTTT. The rearrangement links TRBV2 to TRBJ1-1, with 7 bases aligning to TRBD1. Losses at the gene ends were 1 base for V and 8 bases for J; bases not matched to a gene: 10. The CDR3 sequence is 15 residues long. Germline V gives CDR1 SNHLY, CDR2 FYNNEI.